The 21 T cell receptor beta chains reported below all come from one sample, sequenced in a study of blood T cell repertoires in COVID-19. Sequencing used immunoSEQ multiplex PCR; TCRdb keeps in-frame clones, though not all of them. The repertoire holds about 97,000 clones, with about four fifths as singletons. The sequenced material came from peripheral blood. Every receptor here comes from a human donor in a cohort sampled during active COVID-19.

CDR3 DNA sequence: TGTGCCAGCAGGGGCGGTGGTGGACAGGCTGCAGATACGCAGTATTTT. Protein: CASRGGGGQAADTQYF. The rearrangement uses TRBV2 and TRBJ2-3; the match to TRBD1 covers 7 bases. Germline trimming cut 6 bases from V and 4 bases from J; bases unmatched to any gene: 13. Germline V gene lookup returns CDR1 SNHLY and CDR2 FYNNEI. The length of the CDR3 is 16 residues. The variable domain in full, completed from reference TRBV2 and TRBJ2-3, reads EPEVTQTPSHQVTQMGQEVILRCVPISNHLYFYWYRQILGQKVEFLVSFYNNEISEKSEIFDDQFSVERPDGSNFTLKIRSTKLEDSAMYFCASRGGGGQAADTQYFGPGTRLTVL.

This clone was seen only a few times. The J gene is TRBJ2-7, the V gene TRBV11-2, with D possibly TRBD2 on 6 matching bases. The CDR3 length is 13 residues. Germline V gene lookup returns CDR1 SGHAT and CDR2 FQNNGV. The ends were cut back, 8 bases at V and 6 bases at J, with 17 bases in the middle. This chain's CDR3 is CASSLAGIGEQYF. DNA of the CDR3: TGTGCCAGCTCCCTCGCGGGGATCGGCGAGCAGTACTTC.

The chain combines TRBV9 with TRBJ2-2; 9 bases agree with TRBD2. There are 19 residues in the CDR3. Trimming at V came to 4 bases and at J to 2 bases, leaving 15 bases not matched to a gene. Looked up from germline, CDR1 is SGDLS and CDR2 is YYNGEE. CDR3 nucleotides: TGTGCCAGCAGCCCCCCCTTTAGCGGGGGAATGACCAACACCGGGGAGCTGTTTTTT. It translates to CASSPPFSGGMTNTGELFF.

The V and J genes are TRBV5-1 and TRBJ2-7, with 9 nucleotides matching TRBD1. Germline CDR1 reads SGHRS; CDR2 reads YFSETQ. The junction had 10 bases not matched to a gene; V was cut back by 4 bases and J by 2 bases. The CDR3 has 16 residues. CDR3 DNA: TGCGCCAGCAGCGCGGGGGACAGGGACACAACCTACGAGCAGTACTTC. It yields the protein CASSAGDRDTTYEQYF.

Points on this clone: Other nucleotide sequences in the sample specify the same CDR3. The CDR3 region is CASSLIGSRGETQYF. The CDR3 nucleotides read TGTGCCAGCAGCTTAATCGGGTCTCGAGGAGAGACCCAGTACTTC. The chain couples TRBV7-2 to TRBJ2-5, with D hard to call. This CDR3 region has 15 residues. Germline CDR1 reads SGHTA; CDR2 reads FQGNSA. V was clipped by 2 bases and J by 4 bases, with 14 bases between them.

V gene TRBV7-2 combines with J gene TRBJ1-1; weak D call: TRBD1 (5 bases). V was cut by 5 bases and J by 0 bases, with 13 bases left in between. The CDR3 runs to 15 residues. Germline CDR1 and CDR2: SGHTA and FQGNSA. Here the CDR3 reads CASSAWGRMNTEAFF. The CDR3 coding sequence is TGTGCCAGCAGCGCCTGGGGGAGGATGAACACTGAAGCTTTCTTT.

J is TRBJ1-2 and V is TRBV9; TRBD1 matches 8 bases. The V gene end was trimmed by 4 bases and the J gene end by 0 bases; junction bases not matched to a gene: 11. The germline CDR1 and CDR2 sequences are SGDLS and YYNGEE. The CDR3 has 17 residues. CDR3 residues: CASSNNQQGATNYGYTF. In DNA, the CDR3 is TGTGCCAGCAGCAATAACCAGCAGGGGGCAACTAACTATGGCTACACCTTC.

The chain couples TRBV19 to TRBJ1-6; 7 bases agree with TRBD1. Germline V gene lookup returns CDR1 LNHDA and CDR2 SQIVND (reference sequence). There are 15 residues in the CDR3. V gave up 2 bases and J gave up 11 bases; unmatched junction bases: 9. The CDR3 region has the DNA TGTGCCAGTAGTATACAGGGGGGAGAAACGACACCCCTCCACTTT. Protein: CASSIQGGETTPLHF.

This chain links TRBV25-1 with TRBJ1-2; D is unclear. CDR3 length: 11 residues. CDR1 and CDR2 from the germline V gene are MGHDK and SYGVNS. V lost 2 bases and J 8 bases, leaving 6 bases between the germline ends. CDR3 bases: TGTGCCAGCAGTGAAAATCTCGGCTACACCTTC. Protein sequence: CASSENLGYTF.

The CDR3 region is CASSPSRGSRPYEQYF. In DNA form, the CDR3 reads TGTGCCAGTAGTCCCTCAAGGGGCAGCCGACCCTACGAGCAGTACTTC. The chain combines TRBV19 with TRBJ2-7, with D possibly TRBD1 on 5 matching bases. Trimming removed 5 bases from V and 2 bases from J, with 19 bases in between. This CDR3 comprises 16 residues. Germline V lookup: CDR1 LNHDA, CDR2 SQIVND (reference sequence).

The V gene is TRBV6-6, the J gene TRBJ1-3; maybe TRBD1 (6 bases). This CDR3 has 16 amino acids. Germline lookup yields CDR1 MNHNY and CDR2 SVGAGI (reference sequence). V was trimmed by 5 bases and J by 0 bases, leaving 14 bases between them. The CDR3 DNA sequence: TGTGCCAGCAGTCCTGGACAGCCCGTCTCTGGAAACACCATATATTTT. Protein sequence: CASSPGQPVSGNTIYF.

The V gene is TRBV19, the J gene TRBJ2-7, with D perhaps TRBD2 (6 bases). V lost 1 base to trimming and J lost 2 bases, with 6 bases between them. The germline V gene encodes CDR1 LNHDA and CDR2 SQIVND (reference sequence). The CDR3 covers 13 residues. The CDR3 region has the DNA TGTGCCAGTAGTATAGGGGGGGCCTACGAGCAGTACTTC. This encodes CASSIGGAYEQYF. The whole variable domain, filled in from reference TRBV19 and TRBJ2-7, reads DGGITQSPKYLFRKEGQNVTLSCEQNLNHDAMYWYRQDPGQGLRLIYYSQIVNDFQKGDIAEGYSVSREKKESFPLTVTSAQKNPTAFYLCASSIGGAYEQYFGPGTRLTVT.

J is TRBJ2-3 and V is TRBV7-9; 13 positions agree with TRBD2. Trimming at V came to 5 bases and at J to 4 bases, leaving 6 bases not matched to a gene. The germline V gene encodes CDR1 SEHNR and CDR2 FQNEAQ (reference sequence). The CDR3 length is 16 residues. The CDR3 protein is CASSPGTSGAADTQYF. CDR3 sequence (DNA): TGTGCCAGCAGCCCAGGGACTAGCGGGGCCGCAGATACGCAGTATTTT.

This rearrangement joins TRBV27 to TRBJ2-3, with D perhaps TRBD2 (5 bases). There are 16 residues in the CDR3. Germline V gene sequence: CDR1 MNHEY, CDR2 SMNVEV (reference sequence). The ends were cut back, 3 bases at V and 0 bases at J, with 13 bases in the middle. CDR3 sequence (DNA): TGTGCCAGCAGTTTCCAGCGGCTATCTAGCACAGATACGCAGTATTTT. It encodes CASSFQRLSSTDTQYF.

This clone was seen just once. The chain uses TRBV6-5 and TRBJ1-1; D uncertain. This CDR3 is 14 amino acids long. V was pared by 0 bases and J by 3 bases, with 8 bases between. Germline V lookup: CDR1 MNHEY, CDR2 SVGAGI. The CDR3 bases are TGTGCCAGCAGTTACTCTACGAGGTACACTGAAGCTTTCTTT. Protein sequence: CASSYSTRYTEAFF.

V gene TRBV19 combines with J gene TRBJ1-1; 8 bases align to TRBD1. V lost 5 bases, J lost 2 bases, and 7 bases stayed unmatched. The CDR3 totals 15 residues. Germline V gene lookup returns CDR1 LNHDA and CDR2 SQIVND (reference sequence). CDR3 residues: CASSGPGQVNTEAFF. The CDR3 DNA reads TGTGCCAGTAGTGGGCCGGGACAGGTCAACACTGAAGCTTTCTTT. Together with reference TRBV19 and TRBJ1-1, the CDR3 gives the full variable domain: DGGITQSPKYLFRKEGQNVTLSCEQNLNHDAMYWYRQDPGQGLRLIYYSQIVNDFQKGDIAEGYSVSREKKESFPLTVTSAQKNPTAFYLCASSGPGQVNTEAFFGQGTRLTVV.

The chain links TRBV9 to TRBJ1-3, with D tentatively TRBD1 (5 bases). This CDR3 contains 15 residues. V dropped 0 bases and J dropped 0 bases, with 7 bases sitting between them. Germline V gene lookup returns CDR1 SGDLS and CDR2 YYNGEE. The CDR3 here is CASSVEQVSGNTIYF. CDR3 DNA: TGTGCCAGCAGCGTAGAACAGGTCTCTGGAAACACCATATATTTT. The variable domain in full, with the rest retrieved from reference TRBV9 and TRBJ1-3, is DSGVTQTPKHLITATGQRVTLRCSPRSGDLSVYWYQQSLDQGLQFLIQYYNGEERAKGNILERFSAQQFPDLHSELNLSSLELGDSALYFCASSVEQVSGNTIYFGEGSWLTVV.

This clone was picked up a small number of times. The junction departs from germline at one end; a sequencing error may be responsible. The chain is built from TRBV28 and TRBJ1-3; 7 bases are shared with TRBD1. Germline-derived CDR1 and CDR2 are MDHEN and SYDVKM. The CDR3 runs 15 residues. For the CDR3, the DNA is TGTGGCAGCAGTTTACTGCCCAGGGGGAGAAACACCATATATTTT. It codes for CGSSLLPRGRNTIYF.

The chain employs TRBV18 and TRBJ2-2; 12 bases map to TRBD2. The CDR3 is 16 amino acids. V shed 0 bases and J 4 bases; nucleotides not matched to a gene: 0. Germline loops: CDR1 KGHSH, CDR2 LQKENI. DNA of the CDR3: TGTGCCAGCTCACCACCGGGACTAGCGGGCACCGGGGAGCTGTTTTTT. Protein: CASSPPGLAGTGELFF.

This clone was seen a single time. The CDR3 DNA sequence: TGTGCCAGCAGTTACGGGGGCGGCTATGGCTACACCTTC. Translation gives CASSYGGGYGYTF. The chain uses TRBV6-6 and TRBJ1-2; TRBD1 might be the D (6 bases). Per germline, CDR1 MNHNY and CDR2 SVGAGI (reference sequence). The CDR3 has 13 residues. V dropped 2 bases and J dropped 4 bases, with 8 bases sitting between them.

The chain carries TRBV9 and TRBJ2-7; perhaps TRBD2 as D (5 bases). Trimming took off 5 bases at V and 5 bases at J, with 14 bases between the two ends. There are 13 residues in the CDR3. Looked up from germline, CDR1 is SGDLS and CDR2 is YYNGEE. CDR3 in amino acids: CASSLRVRDEQYF. In nucleotides, the CDR3 is TGTGCCAGCAGTTTGAGGGTAAGAGACGAGCAGTACTTC.